This paragraph covers one TCR beta chain sequence. Trimming removed 4 bases from V and 2 bases from J; junction bases left unmatched: 2. Germline V gene sequence: CDR1 SGHRS, CDR2 YFSETQ. The CDR3 totals 13 residues. The data were obtained in a study of T cell responses to AZD1222 COVID-19 vaccine. Data came from immunoSEQ multiplex PCR; TCRdb stores just in-frame clones and leaves some out. The sample consists of 25,000 to 35,000 clones, about 77% of them appearing once. Here the sequenced sample was peripheral blood, taken on day 0 of AZD1222 vaccination. The chain recombines TRBV5-1 with TRBJ1-2, with TRBD1 identical over 7 bases. The receptor comes from an adult in good health. The CDR3 sequence: CASSATGNYGYTF. DNA for the CDR3: TGCGCCAGCAGCGCGACAGGGAACTATGGCTACACCTTC.